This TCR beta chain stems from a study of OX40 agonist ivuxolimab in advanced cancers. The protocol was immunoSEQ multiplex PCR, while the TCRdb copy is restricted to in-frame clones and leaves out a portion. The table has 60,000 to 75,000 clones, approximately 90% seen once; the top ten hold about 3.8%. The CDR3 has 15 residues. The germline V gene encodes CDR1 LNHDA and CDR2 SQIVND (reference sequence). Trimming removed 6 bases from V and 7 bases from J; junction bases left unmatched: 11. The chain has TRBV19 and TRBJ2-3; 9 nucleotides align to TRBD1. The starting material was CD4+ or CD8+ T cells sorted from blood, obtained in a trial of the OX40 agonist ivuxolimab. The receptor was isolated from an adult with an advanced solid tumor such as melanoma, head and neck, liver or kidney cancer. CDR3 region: CASSQGTGKAYTQYF. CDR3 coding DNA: TGTGCCAGTAGCCAAGGGACAGGGAAGGCGTATACGCAGTATTTT.